This TCR beta chain is drawn from a study of T cell responses to AZD1222 COVID-19 vaccine. Overall study findings and caveats: Scientists sampled the repertoires only once the peak T cell response had passed. Clonal diversity was possibly underestimated, and white British individuals and females predominated among donors. Unmutated regions of variants are reportedly targeted by nearly half of spike-specific TCRs.

Regarding this clone: The antigen is undetermined.

Repertoires were generated with immunoSEQ multiplex PCR, while TCRdb's copy carries only in-frame clones and drops some. The data show tens of thousands of clones, with roughly 91% seen just once and 20% to 25% held by the top ten. CDR3 length: 14 residues. Between the trimmed V and J ends, which lost 7 bases and 4 bases, there was a span of 14 bases. CDR1 and CDR2 from the germline V gene are SGHRS and YFSETQ. The sequence was obtained from an adult in good health. V usage is TRBV5-1 and J usage is TRBJ2-2; D remains unclear. Source: peripheral blood, taken on day 0 of AZD1222 vaccination. CDR3 DNA sequence: TGCGCCAGCTGTTTAAAGGTCTCCACCGGGGAGCTGTTTTTT. This codes for CASCLKVSTGELFF.